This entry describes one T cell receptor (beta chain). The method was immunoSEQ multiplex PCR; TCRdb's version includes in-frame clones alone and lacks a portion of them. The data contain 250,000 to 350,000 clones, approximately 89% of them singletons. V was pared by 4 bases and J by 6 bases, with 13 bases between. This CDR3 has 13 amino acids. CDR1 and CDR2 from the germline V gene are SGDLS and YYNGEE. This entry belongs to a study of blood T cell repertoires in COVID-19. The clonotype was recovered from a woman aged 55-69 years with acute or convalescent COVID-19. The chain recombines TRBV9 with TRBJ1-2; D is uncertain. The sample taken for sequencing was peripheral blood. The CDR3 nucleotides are TGTGCCAGCAGCCCCGGCGGGTTCGATGGCTACACCTTC. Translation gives CASSPGGFDGYTF.